The next 5 T cell receptor beta chains were all read from a single sample in a study of T cells in localized non-small cell lung cancer. Repertoires were generated with immunoSEQ multiplex PCR, while TCRdb's copy carries only in-frame clones and drops some. The sample consists of roughly 14,000 clones, about 80% of them appearing once. The sequenced sample was peripheral blood, obtained before any cancer treatment. All receptors derive from an older female donor with stage I squamous cell lung carcinoma.

J is TRBJ2-5 and V is TRBV5-1; 9 positions match TRBD1. This CDR3 has 16 amino acids. Trimming took 6 bases from V and 4 from J; bases not matched to a gene: 13. Germline values: CDR1 SGHRS, CDR2 YFSETQ. This chain's CDR3 is CASNLFGTGIGETQYF. The CDR3 coding sequence is TGCGCCAGCAATCTCTTCGGGACAGGGATAGGAGAGACCCAGTACTTC.

This clone was observed a handful of times. This sequence joins TRBV6-4 and TRBJ2-3; TRBD1 matches 8 bases. The V segment lost 4 bases and the J segment 2 bases; nucleotides outside the gene matches: 5. In germline, CDR1 is MRHNA, CDR2 SNTAGT. There are 15 residues in the CDR3. The CDR3 sequence: CASSGAGGSTDTQYF. The CDR3 DNA follows: TGTGCCAGCAGTGGGGCAGGGGGCTCCACAGATACGCAGTATTTT.

The CDR3 DNA reads as TGCGCCAGCACTCCCTTGGGGGGTTTCCAAGAGACCCAGTACTTC. It translates to CASTPLGGFQETQYF. The chain links TRBV5-1 to TRBJ2-5, with a possible D match to TRBD2 (6 bases). The V end lost 6 bases, the J end lost 1 base, and 16 bases lay between the germline ends. Germline CDR1 reads SGHRS; CDR2 reads YFSETQ. This CDR3 has 15 residues. The full variable domain, completed using reference TRBV5-1 and TRBJ2-5, is KAGVTQTPRYLIKTRGQQVTLSCSPISGHRSVSWYQQTPGQGLQFLFEYFSETQRNKGNFPGRFSGRQFSNSRSEMNVSTLELGDSALYLCASTPLGGFQETQYFGPGTRLLVL.

This rearrangement joins TRBV30 to TRBJ2-7; 7 bases are a match to TRBD1. Germline assignment: CDR1 GTSNPN and CDR2 SVGIG (reference sequence). With 4 bases clipped from V and 1 base from J, the junction kept 10 bases outside the gene matches. The CDR3 has 15 amino acids. In DNA, the CDR3 is TGTGCCTGGACGCCGAGACAGGGTTGGTCCTACGAGCAGTACTTC. This gives the protein CAWTPRQGWSYEQYF.

This clone turned up a few times. J is TRBJ1-2 and V is TRBV11-3; a possible D gene is TRBD1 (6 bases). With 1 base removed from V and 0 bases from J, the gap between germline ends came to 6 bases. Germline V gene data show CDR1 as SGHNT and CDR2 as YENEEA. This CDR3 spans 14 amino acids. The CDR3 here is CASSLGTANYGYTF. The DNA of the CDR3 is TGTGCCAGCAGCTTAGGGACAGCTAACTATGGCTACACCTTC.